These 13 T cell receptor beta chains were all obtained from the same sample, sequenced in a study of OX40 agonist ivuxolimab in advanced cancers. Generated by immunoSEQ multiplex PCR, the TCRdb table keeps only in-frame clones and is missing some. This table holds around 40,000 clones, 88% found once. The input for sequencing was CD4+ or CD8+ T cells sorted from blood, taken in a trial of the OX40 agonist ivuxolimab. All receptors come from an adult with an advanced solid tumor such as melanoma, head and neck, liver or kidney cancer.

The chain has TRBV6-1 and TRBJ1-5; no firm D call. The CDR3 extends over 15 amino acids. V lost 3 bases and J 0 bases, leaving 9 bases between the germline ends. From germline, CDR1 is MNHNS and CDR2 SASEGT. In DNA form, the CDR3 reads TGTGCCAGCAGTGAGTGGAGGGATAGCAATCAGCCCCAGCATTTT. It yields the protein CASSEWRDSNQPQHF.

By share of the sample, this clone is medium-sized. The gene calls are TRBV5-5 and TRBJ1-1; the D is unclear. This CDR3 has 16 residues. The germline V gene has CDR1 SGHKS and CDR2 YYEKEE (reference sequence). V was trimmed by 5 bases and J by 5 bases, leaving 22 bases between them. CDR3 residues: CASRTNREGRGTEAFF. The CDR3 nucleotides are TGTGCCAGCAGAACCAACCGTGAGGGAAGAGGAACTGAAGCTTTCTTT.

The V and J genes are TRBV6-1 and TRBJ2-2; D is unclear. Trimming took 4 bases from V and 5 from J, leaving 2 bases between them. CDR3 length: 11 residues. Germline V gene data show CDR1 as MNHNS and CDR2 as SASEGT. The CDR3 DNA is TGTGCCAGCAGTGTTACCGGGGAGCTGTTTTTT. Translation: CASSVTGELFF.

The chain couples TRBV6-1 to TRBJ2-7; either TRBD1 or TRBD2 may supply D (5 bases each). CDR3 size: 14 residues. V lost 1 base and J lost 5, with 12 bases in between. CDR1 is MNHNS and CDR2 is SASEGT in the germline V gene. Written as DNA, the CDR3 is TGTGCCAGCAGTGAAGTGCTGGGGGTAGACGAGCAGTACTTC. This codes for CASSEVLGVDEQYF.

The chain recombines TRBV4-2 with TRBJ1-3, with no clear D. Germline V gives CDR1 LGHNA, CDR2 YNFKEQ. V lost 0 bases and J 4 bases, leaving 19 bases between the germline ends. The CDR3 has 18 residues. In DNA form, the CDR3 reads TGTGCCAGCAGCCAAGAAACCCCCACCGACCGTGGAGGAAACACCATATATTTT. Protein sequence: CASSQETPTDRGGNTIYF.

In DNA, the CDR3 is TGTGCCAGCAGCGCCCCCTTAGGATCCTCGAACACCGGGGAGCTGTTTTTT. It encodes CASSAPLGSSNTGELFF. The chain combines TRBV7-9 with TRBJ2-2; D not resolved. This CDR3 is built from 17 residues. Between the trimmed V and J ends, which lost 5 bases and 0 bases, there was a span of 16 bases. Germline V gene data show CDR1 as SEHNR and CDR2 as FQNEAQ (reference sequence).

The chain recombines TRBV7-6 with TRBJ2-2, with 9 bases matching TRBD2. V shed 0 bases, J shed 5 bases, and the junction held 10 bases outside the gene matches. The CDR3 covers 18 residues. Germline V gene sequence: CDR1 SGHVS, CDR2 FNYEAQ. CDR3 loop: CASSLAISGRGVTGELFF. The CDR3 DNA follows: TGTGCCAGCAGCTTAGCGATTAGCGGGAGAGGGGTAACCGGGGAGCTGTTTTTT.

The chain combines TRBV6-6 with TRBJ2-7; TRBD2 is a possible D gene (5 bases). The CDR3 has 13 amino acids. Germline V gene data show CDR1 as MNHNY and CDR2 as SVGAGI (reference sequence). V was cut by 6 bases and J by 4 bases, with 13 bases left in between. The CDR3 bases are TGTGCCAGCAGCACCCTACTAGGTTACGAGCAGTACTTC. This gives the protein CASSTLLGYEQYF.

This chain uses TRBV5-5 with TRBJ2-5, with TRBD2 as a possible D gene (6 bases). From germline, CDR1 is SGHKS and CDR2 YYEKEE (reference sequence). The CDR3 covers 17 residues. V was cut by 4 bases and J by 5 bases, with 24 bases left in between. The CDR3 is CASSLEWRQAGGETQYF. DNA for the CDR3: TGTGCCAGCAGCCTGGAATGGCGCCAAGCGGGCGGGGAGACCCAGTACTTC.

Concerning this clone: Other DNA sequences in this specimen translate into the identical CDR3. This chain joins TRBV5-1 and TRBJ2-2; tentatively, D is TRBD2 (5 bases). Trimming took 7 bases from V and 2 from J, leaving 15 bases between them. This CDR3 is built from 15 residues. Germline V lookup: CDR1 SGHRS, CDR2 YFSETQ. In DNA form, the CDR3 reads TGCGCCAGCGGACCCCGGACGGGAAACACCGGGGAGCTGTTTTTT. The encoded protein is CASGPRTGNTGELFF. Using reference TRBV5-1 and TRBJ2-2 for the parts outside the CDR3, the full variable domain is KAGVTQTPRYLIKTRGQQVTLSCSPISGHRSVSWYQQTPGQGLQFLFEYFSETQRNKGNFPGRFSGRQFSNSRSEMNVSTLELGDSALYLCASGPRTGNTGELFFGEGSRLTVL.

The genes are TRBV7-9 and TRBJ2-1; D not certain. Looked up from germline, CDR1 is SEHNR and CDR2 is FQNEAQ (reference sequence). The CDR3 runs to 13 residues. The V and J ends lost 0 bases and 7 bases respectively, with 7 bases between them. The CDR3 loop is CASSLAGLNEQFF. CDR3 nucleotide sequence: TGTGCCAGCAGCTTAGCAGGGTTAAATGAGCAGTTCTTC.

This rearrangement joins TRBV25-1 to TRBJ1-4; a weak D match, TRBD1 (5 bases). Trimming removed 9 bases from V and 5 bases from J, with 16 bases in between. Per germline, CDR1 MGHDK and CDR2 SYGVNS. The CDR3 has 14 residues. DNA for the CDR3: TGTGCCAGTCGTCCCTGGGGCCCAAATGAAAAACTGTTTTTT. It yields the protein CASRPWGPNEKLFF.

CDR3 nucleotide sequence: TGTGCTAGTGGTTTGGTCGGGACAGGGACGGCCTACGAGCAGTACTTC. Residues: CASGLVGTGTAYEQYF. The chain is built from TRBV12-5 and TRBJ2-7; 9 nucleotides match TRBD1. The ends lost 0 bases at V and 2 bases at J; junction bases unmatched: 5. Per germline, CDR1 LGHNT and CDR2 FRNRAP. This CDR3 spans 16 amino acids. The whole variable domain, remainder taken from reference TRBV12-5 and TRBJ2-7, is DARVTQTPRHKVTEMGQEVTMRCQPILGHNTVFWYRQTMMQGLELLAYFRNRAPLDDSGMPKDRFSAEMPDATLATLKIQPSEPRDSAVYFCASGLVGTGTAYEQYFGPGTRLTVT.